Sequencing of this T cell receptor (beta chain) was carried out in a study of blood T cell repertoires in COVID-19. Whole-study context: Samples of COVID-19 (acute and convalescent) were obtained from the United States, Italy and Spain. PBMCs, B-cell-depleted T cells, or T cells provided the cDNA or gDNA that made up the material.

This CDR3 comprises 15 residues. V lost 4 bases to trimming and J lost 2 bases; unmatched junction nucleotides: 7. CDR1 is GTSNPN, CDR2 SVGIG, per germline (reference sequence). Clinical history as reported by participants underpinned cohort assignment. Original handling: Estimation of nucleated cell counts relied on the amplification of reference gene primers. TCRdb's copy holds only in-frame clones and misses some; the assay was immunoSEQ multiplex PCR. V and J calls and clone size are copied from that table; D and trimming were computed from the DNA. The table lists about 210,000 clones, around 86% of them singletons. This clone was seen more than once but under ten times.

This chain connects TRBV30 to TRBJ1-3; 8 nucleotides line up with TRBD1. The source material was PBMCs or T cells enriched from blood (not recorded which). This receptor was identified in a woman between 45 and 60 years old with acute COVID-19. CDR3 nucleotide sequence: TGTGCCTGGACTGGGCAACAGGGGGCTGGAAACACCATATATTTT. The encoded protein is CAWTGQQGAGNTIYF.